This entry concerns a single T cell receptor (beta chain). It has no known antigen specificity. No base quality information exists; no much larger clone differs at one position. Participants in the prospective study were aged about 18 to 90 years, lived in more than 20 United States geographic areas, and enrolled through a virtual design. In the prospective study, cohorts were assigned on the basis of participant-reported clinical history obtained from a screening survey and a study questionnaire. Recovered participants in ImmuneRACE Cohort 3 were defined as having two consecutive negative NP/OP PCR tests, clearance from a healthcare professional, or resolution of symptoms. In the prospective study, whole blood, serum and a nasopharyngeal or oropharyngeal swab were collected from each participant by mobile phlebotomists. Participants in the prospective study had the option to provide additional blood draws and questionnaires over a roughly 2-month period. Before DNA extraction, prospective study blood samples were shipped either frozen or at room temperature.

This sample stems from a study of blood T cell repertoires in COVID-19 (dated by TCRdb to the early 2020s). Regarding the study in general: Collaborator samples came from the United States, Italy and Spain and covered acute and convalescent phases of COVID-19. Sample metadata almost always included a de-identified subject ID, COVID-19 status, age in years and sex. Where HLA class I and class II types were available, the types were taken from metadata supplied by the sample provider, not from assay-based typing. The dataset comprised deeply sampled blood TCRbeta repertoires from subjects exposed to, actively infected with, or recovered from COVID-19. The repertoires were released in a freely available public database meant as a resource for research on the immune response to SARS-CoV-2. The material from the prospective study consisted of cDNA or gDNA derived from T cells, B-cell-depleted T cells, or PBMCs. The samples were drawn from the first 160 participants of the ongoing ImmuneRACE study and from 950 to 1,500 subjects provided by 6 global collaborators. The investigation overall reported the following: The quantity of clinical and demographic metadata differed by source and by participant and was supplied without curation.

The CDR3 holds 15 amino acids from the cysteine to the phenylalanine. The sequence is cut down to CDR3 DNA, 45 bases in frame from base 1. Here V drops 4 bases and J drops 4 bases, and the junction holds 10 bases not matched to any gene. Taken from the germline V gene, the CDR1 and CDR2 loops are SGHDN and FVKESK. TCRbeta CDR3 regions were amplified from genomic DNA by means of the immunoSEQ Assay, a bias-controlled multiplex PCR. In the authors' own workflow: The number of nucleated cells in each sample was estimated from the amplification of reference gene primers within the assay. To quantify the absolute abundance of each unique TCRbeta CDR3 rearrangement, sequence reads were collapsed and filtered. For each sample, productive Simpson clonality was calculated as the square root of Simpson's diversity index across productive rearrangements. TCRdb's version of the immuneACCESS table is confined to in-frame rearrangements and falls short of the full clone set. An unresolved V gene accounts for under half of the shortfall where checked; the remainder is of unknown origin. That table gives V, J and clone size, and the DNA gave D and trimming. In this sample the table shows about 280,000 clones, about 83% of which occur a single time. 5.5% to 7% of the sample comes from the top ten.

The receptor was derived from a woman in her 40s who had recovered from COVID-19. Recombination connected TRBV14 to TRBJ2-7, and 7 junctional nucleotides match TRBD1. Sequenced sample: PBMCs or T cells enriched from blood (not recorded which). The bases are TGTGCCAGCAGCCCACTCCGGGACAGTAATTACGAGCAGTACTTC. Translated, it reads CASSPLRDSNYEQYF.